The 30 T cell receptor beta chains below all came from one sample that was sequenced in a study of cytomegalovirus exposure and HLA in healthy donors. The PCR ran on 60 Vbeta and 13 Jbeta primers. Sequencing used immunoSEQ multiplex PCR; TCRdb keeps in-frame clones, though not all of them. The sample gives 100,000 to 150,000 clones, about 80% of which show up once; 3% to 4% is in the top ten. The sample consisted of PBMCs. The receptors originated from a woman between 35 and 50 years old in good health and CMV-seronegative.

This rearrangement joins TRBV5-6 to TRBJ1-6, with no clear D. The CDR3 spans 13 residues. Germline CDR1 and CDR2: SGHDT and YYEEEE. Trimming took 0 bases from V and 10 from J, leaving 8 bases between them. CDR3 protein: CASSLVGGSPLHF. The CDR3 nucleotides read TGTGCCAGCAGCTTGGTGGGAGGGTCACCCCTCCACTTT.

V gene TRBV2 combines with J gene TRBJ2-1; 8 positions agree with TRBD1. From germline, CDR1 is SNHLY and CDR2 FYNNEI. V was clipped by 3 bases and J by 8 bases; unmatched bases: 12. This CDR3 contains 16 residues. The CDR3 sequence is CASSEGTGRTGHEQFF. Written as DNA, the CDR3 is TGTGCCAGCAGTGAGGGGACAGGCAGAACAGGTCATGAGCAGTTCTTC.

The chain links TRBV19 to TRBJ2-1; 9 nucleotides match TRBD2. CDR1 and CDR2 (germline): LNHDA, SQIVND (reference sequence). The CDR3 spans 16 residues. Losses at the gene ends were 1 base for V and 8 bases for J; bases not matched to a gene: 9. The chain's CDR3 is CASSIGGGRVVDEQFF. CDR3 bases: TGTGCCAGTAGTATAGGGGGCGGGAGGGTAGTCGATGAGCAGTTCTTC.

The chain has TRBV14 and TRBJ2-1; D is possibly TRBD1 (5 bases). The germline V gene has CDR1 SGHDN and CDR2 FVKESK. The CDR3 loop spans 16 amino acids. Trimming stripped 5 bases from V and 1 base from J, with 15 bases between. This CDR3 reads CASSYLGSGSYNEQFF. CDR3 nucleotides: TGTGCCAGCAGCTACCTAGGTTCAGGGTCCTACAATGAGCAGTTCTTC.

This clone was counted a few times. The chain is built from TRBV7-9 and TRBJ1-2; 10 bases fit TRBD1. The germline V gene encodes CDR1 SEHNR and CDR2 FQNEAQ (reference sequence). CDR3 length equals 14 residues. Unmatched junction bases numbered 2, after V lost 1 base and J lost 6 bases. The CDR3 region is CASSLGGQGNGYTF. CDR3 sequence (DNA): TGTGCCAGCAGCTTAGGGGGACAGGGGAATGGCTACACCTTC.

This CDR3 is CASSLSGGGISYEQYF. The CDR3 DNA reads as TGCGCCAGCAGCCTATCCGGGGGGGGGATCTCCTACGAGCAGTACTTC. V is TRBV5-1 and J is TRBJ2-7, with 8 nucleotides matching TRBD2. The CDR3 consists of 16 residues. Germline-derived CDR1 and CDR2 are SGHRS and YFSETQ. V lost 4 bases and J lost 0; bases outside the gene matches: 9.

CDR3: CASSLGQGKNIQYF. DNA of the CDR3: TGCGCCAGCAGCTTGGGACAGGGAAAAAACATTCAGTACTTC. The rearrangement links TRBV5-1 to TRBJ2-4, with 7 bases identical to TRBD1. CDR3 length equals 14 residues. V shed 0 bases, J shed 4 bases, and the junction held 1 base outside the gene matches. Germline lookup yields CDR1 SGHRS and CDR2 YFSETQ.

The chain employs TRBV29-1 and TRBJ2-7; D perhaps matches TRBD1 (6 bases). V lost 7 bases and J lost 2, with 12 bases in between. CDR1 SQVTM and CDR2 ANQGSEA come from the germline V gene. The CDR3 is 12 amino acids. The CDR3: CSAYRDAYEQYF. As DNA, the CDR3 is TGCAGCGCTTACAGGGATGCCTACGAGCAGTACTTC.

V gene TRBV5-3 combines with J gene TRBJ1-6, with 7 bases lining up with TRBD1. TRBV5-3 counts as an open reading frame of uncertain function. J gave up 2 bases and V 0 bases, and 14 bases lay outside the gene matches. The CDR3 is 20 amino acids. In DNA, the CDR3 is TGTGCCAGAAGCTTGGGTTCGGGACAGACATCCCGGGCCTATAATTCACCCCTCCACTTT. Protein sequence: CARSLGSGQTSRAYNSPLHF.

The chain uses TRBV7-9 and TRBJ2-1; 10 positions agree with TRBD2. V shed 0 bases and J 7 bases; nucleotides not matched to a gene: 3. Looked up from germline, CDR1 is SEHNR and CDR2 is FQNEAQ (reference sequence). The CDR3 runs to 15 residues. Here the CDR3 DNA reads TGTGCCAGCAGCTTAGCTAGCGGGAGGTTGAATGAGCAGTTCTTC. This sequence encodes CASSLASGRLNEQFF.

The chain joins TRBV9 to TRBJ2-1, with 8 nucleotides matching TRBD2. V lost 4 bases to trimming and J lost 0 bases; unmatched junction nucleotides: 9. This CDR3 is built from 17 residues. The germline gives CDR1 SGDLS, CDR2 YYNGEE. The CDR3, as DNA: TGTGCCAGCAGCCCGAGGACTAGCAGGGGCTCCTACAATGAGCAGTTCTTC. This translates into CASSPRTSRGSYNEQFF.

The chain uses TRBV7-9 and TRBJ2-5, with D hard to call. This CDR3 region has 12 residues. Trimming removed 5 bases at V and 2 bases at J, with 6 bases between. CDR1 and CDR2 from the germline V gene are SEHNR and FQNEAQ (reference sequence). The CDR3, as DNA: TGTGCCAGCAGCGAGTCGCAAGAGACCCAGTACTTC. Translated, it gives CASSESQETQYF.

The rearrangement uses TRBV6-1 and TRBJ1-6; D ambiguous. The germline CDR1 and CDR2 sequences are MNHNS and SASEGT. This CDR3 region has 15 residues. Trimming removed 3 bases at V and 0 bases at J, with 6 bases between. The CDR3, as DNA: TGTGCCAGCAGTGATACGGGCTCCTATAATTCACCCCTCCACTTT. Translated: CASSDTGSYNSPLHF.

The chain links TRBV7-9 to TRBJ2-3; 12 bases map to TRBD2. Germline V gene lookup returns CDR1 SEHNR and CDR2 FQNEAQ (reference sequence). CDR3 size: 18 residues. Trimming took 1 base from V and 4 from J; bases not matched to a gene: 9. The CDR3 loop is CASSLGGLAGSIADTQYF. The DNA of the CDR3 is TGTGCCAGCAGCTTAGGGGGACTAGCGGGCTCAATAGCAGATACGCAGTATTTT.

V usage is TRBV18 and J usage is TRBJ1-5, with D perhaps TRBD1 (5 bases). Between the trimmed V and J ends, which lost 3 bases and 9 bases, there was a span of 18 bases. Germline V lookup: CDR1 KGHSH, CDR2 LQKENI. This CDR3 region has 15 residues. CDR3 residues: CASSPAGGIDRPQHF. CDR3 in DNA: TGTGCCAGCTCACCCGCGGGGGGGATCGATCGGCCCCAGCATTTT.

The chain combines TRBV2 with TRBJ1-4; 8 nucleotides agree with TRBD1. This CDR3 has 16 amino acids. Germline V gene sequence: CDR1 SNHLY, CDR2 FYNNEI. J was trimmed by 4 bases and V by 4 bases; bases with no gene match: 8. CDR3 nucleotides: TGTGCCAGCAGTGTAGGGCCCGACAGGGGTAATGAAAAACTGTTTTTT. Translating gives CASSVGPDRGNEKLFF.

This CDR3 reads CASSLSRENTEAFF. The DNA for the CDR3 is TGTGCCAGCAGCCTATCGCGGGAGAACACTGAAGCTTTCTTT. The chain couples TRBV9 to TRBJ1-1; D remains unclear. This CDR3 is built from 14 residues. With 4 bases removed from V and 1 base from J, the gap between germline ends came to 11 bases. Germline V gene lookup returns CDR1 SGDLS and CDR2 YYNGEE.

This chain connects TRBV18 to TRBJ2-7, with D possibly being TRBD2 (6 bases). The V end was cut by 3 bases, the J end by 7 bases, with 16 bases between. The CDR3 spans 14 residues. The germline V gene encodes CDR1 KGHSH and CDR2 LQKENI. This CDR3 reads CASSPPVGRTEQYF. The CDR3 nucleotides are TGTGCCAGCTCACCTCCGGTTGGGAGGACAGAGCAGTACTTC.

This clone came up many times. The chain employs TRBV4-1 and TRBJ1-5, with D possibly being TRBD1 (5 bases). V was pared by 1 base and J by 5 bases, with 12 bases between. This CDR3 contains 15 residues. Germline-derived CDR1 and CDR2 are MGHRA and YSYEKL. This CDR3 is CASSQVWQGDQPQHF. The CDR3 DNA sequence: TGCGCCAGCAGCCAAGTATGGCAGGGCGATCAGCCCCAGCATTTT.

The CDR3 DNA sequence: TGTGCCAGCAGCTTAAGGTGGACAGATTCACCCCTCCACTTT. As protein: CASSLRWTDSPLHF. The chain carries TRBV7-6 and TRBJ1-6, with D tentatively TRBD1 (6 bases). The germline V and J ends were trimmed by 2 bases and 8 bases, with 10 bases remaining between them. The CDR3 is 14 residues long. Germline CDR1 and CDR2: SGHVS and FNYEAQ.

V and J are TRBV7-8 and TRBJ2-7; the match to TRBD2 covers 7 bases. The germline gives CDR1 SGHVS, CDR2 FQNEAQ. The CDR3 totals 15 residues. The V and J ends lost 2 bases and 3 bases, in that order; junction bases with no gene match: 7. CDR3 in DNA: TGTGCCAGCAGCTTAACCAGCGGGATAATCTACGAGCAGTACTTC. This encodes CASSLTSGIIYEQYF.

The chain employs TRBV29-1 and TRBJ2-7; 10 bases are shared with TRBD1. There are 12 residues in the CDR3. Germline V gene data show CDR1 as SQVTM and CDR2 as ANQGSEA. V shed 3 bases and J 6 bases; nucleotides not matched to a gene: 2. CDR3 bases: TGCAGCGTTGAGGACAGGGGGTGCGAGCAGTACTTC. Amino acid sequence: CSVEDRGCEQYF.

The V gene is TRBV19, the J gene TRBJ1-1; 9 bases fit TRBD1. The CDR3 totals 15 residues. Germline trimming cut 2 bases from V and 4 bases from J; bases unmatched to any gene: 5. Germline-derived CDR1 and CDR2 are LNHDA and SQIVND (reference sequence). The DNA for the CDR3 is TGTGCCAGTAGTATACTACAGGGGGCCGGCACTGAAGCTTTCTTT. This encodes CASSILQGAGTEAFF.

The chain combines TRBV4-1 with TRBJ1-4; D unclear. The CDR3 extends over 13 amino acids. V lost 3 bases to trimming and J lost 7 bases, with 9 bases between them. The germline V gene encodes CDR1 MGHRA and CDR2 YSYEKL. The CDR3 nucleotides read TGCGCCAGCAGCCAGTGGCGGGGTGAAAAACTGTTTTTT. This encodes CASSQWRGEKLFF.

The chain couples TRBV6-1 to TRBJ2-7; 7 positions match TRBD2. The trim removed 3 bases at V and 4 bases at J, leaving 6 bases unmatched. The V gene's germline CDR1 is MNHNS and CDR2 SASEGT. This CDR3 is 14 amino acids long. The DNA for the CDR3 is TGTGCCAGCAGTGATGGGAGGGCTTCGTACGAGCAGTACTTC. It codes for CASSDGRASYEQYF.

CDR3 region: CASSIRTGFGQPQHF. The CDR3 DNA reads TGTGCCAGTAGTATTAGGACAGGGTTTGGACAGCCCCAGCATTTT. The V and J genes are TRBV19 and TRBJ1-5; 8 positions match TRBD1. V lost 3 bases to trimming and J lost 7 bases; unmatched junction nucleotides: 8. Germline assignment: CDR1 LNHDA and CDR2 SQIVND (reference sequence). This CDR3 is built from 15 residues.

This clone was seen only once. The rearrangement links TRBV4-1 to TRBJ1-1; TRBD1 aligns across 7 bases. V was pared by 1 base and J by 6 bases, with 5 bases of the junction left unmatched. The CDR3 spans 14 residues. Germline lookup yields CDR1 MGHRA and CDR2 YSYEKL. Written as DNA, the CDR3 is TGCGCCAGCAGCCAAGGACAGGGCGGACCTGAAGCTTTCTTT. The encoded protein is CASSQGQGGPEAFF.

CDR3 nucleotide sequence: TGTGCCAGCAGTCCGGGACAGGGACGCGAGCAGTACTTC. This sequence encodes CASSPGQGREQYF. The J gene is TRBJ2-7, the V gene TRBV6-1; 9 bases map to TRBD1. Looked up from germline, CDR1 is MNHNS and CDR2 is SASEGT. CDR3 size: 13 residues. V lost 5 bases and J lost 6; bases outside the gene matches: 5.

The chain couples TRBV28 to TRBJ1-4; D is ambiguous. V dropped 5 bases and J dropped 0 bases, with 7 bases sitting between them. CDR3 length: 14 amino acids. The germline gives CDR1 MDHEN, CDR2 SYDVKM. The CDR3, as DNA: TGTGCCAGCAGTCTGCGTACAACTAATGAAAAACTGTTTTTT. It translates to CASSLRTTNEKLFF.

The chain combines TRBV19 with TRBJ2-1; 7 bases are a match to TRBD2. The CDR3 extends over 16 amino acids. V dropped 3 bases and J dropped 2; count of bases not matched to a gene: 7. Germline assignment: CDR1 LNHDA and CDR2 SQIVND (reference sequence). CDR3 sequence reads: CASSIGSGFTYNEQFF. The CDR3, as DNA: TGTGCCAGTAGTATCGGTAGCGGGTTTACCTACAATGAGCAGTTCTTC.